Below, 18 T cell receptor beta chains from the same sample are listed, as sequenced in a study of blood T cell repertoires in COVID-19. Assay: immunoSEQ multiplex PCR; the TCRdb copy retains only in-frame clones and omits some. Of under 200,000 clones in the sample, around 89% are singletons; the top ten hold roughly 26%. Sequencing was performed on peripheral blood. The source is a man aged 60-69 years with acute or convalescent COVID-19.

This CDR3 reads CASSLSEKLFF. DNA for the CDR3: TGTGCCAGCAGTTTGAGTGAAAAACTGTTTTTT. The J gene is TRBJ1-4, the V gene TRBV12-3 or TRBV12-4, with D hard to call. The CDR3 has 11 residues. V dropped 3 bases and J dropped 7 bases, with 3 bases sitting between them.

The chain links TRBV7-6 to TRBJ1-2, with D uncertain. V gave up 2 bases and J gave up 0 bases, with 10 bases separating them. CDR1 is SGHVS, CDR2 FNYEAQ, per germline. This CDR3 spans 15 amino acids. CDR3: CASSLSSIANYGYTF. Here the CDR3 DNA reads TGTGCCAGCAGCTTAAGCTCAATCGCTAACTATGGCTACACCTTC.

The CDR3 reads CASSWGLAGGTSTDTQYF. The CDR3 DNA sequence: TGTGCCAGCAGCTGGGGACTAGCGGGGGGGACAAGCACAGATACGCAGTATTTT. The chain combines TRBV11-2 with TRBJ2-3; 16 bases line up with TRBD2. Unmatched junction bases numbered 4, after V lost 4 bases and J lost 0 bases. The CDR3 sequence is 18 residues long. Germline CDR1 is SGHAT and CDR2 is FQNNGV.

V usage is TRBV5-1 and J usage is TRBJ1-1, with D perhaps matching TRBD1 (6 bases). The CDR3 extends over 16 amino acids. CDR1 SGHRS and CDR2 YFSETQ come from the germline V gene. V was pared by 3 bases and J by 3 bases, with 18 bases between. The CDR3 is CASSSGHHGTYTEAFF. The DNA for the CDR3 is TGCGCCAGCAGCTCGGGACATCACGGGACATACACTGAAGCTTTCTTT.

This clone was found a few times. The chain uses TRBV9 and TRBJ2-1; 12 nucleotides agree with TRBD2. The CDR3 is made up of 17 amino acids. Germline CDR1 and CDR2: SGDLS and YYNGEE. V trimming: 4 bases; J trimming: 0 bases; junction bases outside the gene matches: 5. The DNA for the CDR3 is TGTGCCAGCAGCAAAGGACTAGCGGGAAGCTCCTACAATGAGCAGTTCTTC. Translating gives CASSKGLAGSSYNEQFF.

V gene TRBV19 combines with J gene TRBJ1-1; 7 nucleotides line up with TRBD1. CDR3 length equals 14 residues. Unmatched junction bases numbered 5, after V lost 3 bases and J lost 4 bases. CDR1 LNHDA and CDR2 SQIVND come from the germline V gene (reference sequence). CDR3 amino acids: CASSILQGSTEAFF. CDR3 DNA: TGTGCCAGTAGTATCTTACAGGGGAGCACTGAAGCTTTCTTT.

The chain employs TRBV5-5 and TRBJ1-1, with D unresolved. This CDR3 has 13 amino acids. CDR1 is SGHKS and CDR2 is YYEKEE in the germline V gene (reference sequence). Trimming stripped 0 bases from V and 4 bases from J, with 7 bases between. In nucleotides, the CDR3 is TGTGCCAGCAGCTTGGCACTCGGCACTGAAGCTTTCTTT. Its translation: CASSLALGTEAFF.

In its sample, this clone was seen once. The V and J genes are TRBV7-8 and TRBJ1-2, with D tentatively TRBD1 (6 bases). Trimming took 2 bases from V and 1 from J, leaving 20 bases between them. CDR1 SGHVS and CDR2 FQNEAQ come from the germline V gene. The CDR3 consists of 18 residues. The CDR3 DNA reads TGTGCCAGCAGCTTAAGGGCAGGACAGACCCATGTTAACTATGGCTACACCTTC. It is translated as CASSLRAGQTHVNYGYTF. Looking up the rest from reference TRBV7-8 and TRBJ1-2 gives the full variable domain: GAGVSQSPRYKVAKRGQDVALRCDPISGHVSLFWYQQALGQGPEFLTYFQNEAQLDKSGLPSDRFFAERPEGSVSTLKIQRTQQEDSAVYLCASSLRAGQTHVNYGYTFGSGTRLTVV.

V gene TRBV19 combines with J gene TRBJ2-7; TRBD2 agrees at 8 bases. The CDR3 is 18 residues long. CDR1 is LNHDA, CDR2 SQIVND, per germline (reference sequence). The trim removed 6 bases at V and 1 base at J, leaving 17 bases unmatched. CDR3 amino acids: CASSIGLAGRSDSYEQYF. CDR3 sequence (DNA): TGTGCCAGTAGCATCGGGCTAGCGGGCCGGAGCGATTCCTACGAGCAGTACTTC.

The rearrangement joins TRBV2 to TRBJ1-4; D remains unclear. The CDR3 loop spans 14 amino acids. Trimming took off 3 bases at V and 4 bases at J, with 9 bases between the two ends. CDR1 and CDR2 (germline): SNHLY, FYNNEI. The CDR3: CASSESGLNEKLFF. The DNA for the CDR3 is TGTGCCAGCAGTGAGAGTGGACTTAATGAAAAACTGTTTTTT.

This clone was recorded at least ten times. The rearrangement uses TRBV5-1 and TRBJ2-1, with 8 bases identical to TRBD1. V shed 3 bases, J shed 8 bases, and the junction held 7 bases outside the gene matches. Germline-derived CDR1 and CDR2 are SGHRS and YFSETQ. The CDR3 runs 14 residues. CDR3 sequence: CASSYGQGGDEQFF. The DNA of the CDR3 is TGCGCCAGCAGCTACGGACAGGGTGGCGATGAGCAGTTCTTC.

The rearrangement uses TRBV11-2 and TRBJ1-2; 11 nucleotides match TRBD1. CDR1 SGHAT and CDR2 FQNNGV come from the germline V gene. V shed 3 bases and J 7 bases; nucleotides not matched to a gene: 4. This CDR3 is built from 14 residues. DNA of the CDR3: TGTGCCAGCAGCTTCGGACAGGGGGCGCGTGGCTACACCTTC. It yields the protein CASSFGQGARGYTF.

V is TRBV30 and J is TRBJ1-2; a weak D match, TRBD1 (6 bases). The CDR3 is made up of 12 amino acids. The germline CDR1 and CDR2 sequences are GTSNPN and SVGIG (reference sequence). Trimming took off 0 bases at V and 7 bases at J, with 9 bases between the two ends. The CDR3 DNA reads TGTGCCTGGAGTGTGGCCAGGGGTGGCTACACCTTC. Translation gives CAWSVARGGYTF.

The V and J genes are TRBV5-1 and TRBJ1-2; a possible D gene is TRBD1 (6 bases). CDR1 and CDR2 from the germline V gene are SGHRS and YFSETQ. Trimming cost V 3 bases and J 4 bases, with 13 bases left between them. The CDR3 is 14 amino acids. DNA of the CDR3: TGCGCCAGCAGCTCCAACAGGGCCGGCTATGGCTACACCTTC. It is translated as CASSSNRAGYGYTF.

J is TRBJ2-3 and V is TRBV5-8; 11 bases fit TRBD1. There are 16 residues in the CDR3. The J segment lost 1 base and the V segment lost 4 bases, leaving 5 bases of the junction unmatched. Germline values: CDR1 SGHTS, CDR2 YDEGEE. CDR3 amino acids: CASSPSDRGRTDTQYF. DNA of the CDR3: TGTGCCAGCAGCCCGTCGGACAGGGGGCGCACAGATACGCAGTATTTT.

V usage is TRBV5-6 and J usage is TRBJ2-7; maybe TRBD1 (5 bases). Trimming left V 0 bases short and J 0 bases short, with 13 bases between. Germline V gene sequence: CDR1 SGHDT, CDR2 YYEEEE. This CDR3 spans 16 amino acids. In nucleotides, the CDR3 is TGTGCCAGCAGCTTGGGGGGCCTTCTGAGCTCCTACGAGCAGTACGTC. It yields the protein CASSLGGLLSSYEQYV.

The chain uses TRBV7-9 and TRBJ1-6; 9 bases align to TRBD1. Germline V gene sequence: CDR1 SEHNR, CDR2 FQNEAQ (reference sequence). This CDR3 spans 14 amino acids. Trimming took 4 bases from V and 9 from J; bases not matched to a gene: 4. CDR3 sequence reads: CASSSPGQGSPLHF. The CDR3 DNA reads TGTGCCAGCAGCTCACCGGGACAGGGTTCACCCCTCCACTTT.

CDR3 DNA sequence: TGTGCCAGCAGCTCGGGACAGCCCTATGGCTACACCTTC. It encodes CASSSGQPYGYTF. This chain connects TRBV5-5 to TRBJ1-2, with 7 nucleotides matching TRBD1. V dropped 3 bases and J dropped 4; count of bases not matched to a gene: 3. Germline V lookup: CDR1 SGHKS, CDR2 YYEKEE (reference sequence). This CDR3 is 13 amino acids long.